One sample yielded the 20 T cell receptor beta chains listed below, sequenced in a study of cytomegalovirus exposure and HLA in healthy donors. Primers for the PCR totalled 60 Vbeta and 13 Jbeta. Generated by immunoSEQ multiplex PCR, the TCRdb table keeps only in-frame clones and is missing some. Altogether 58,000 or so clones are present, roughly 80% being singletons, with the ten largest covering 20% to 25%. Material: PBMCs. The source is a woman in her 40s in good health and CMV-seropositive.

This rearrangement joins TRBV7-2 to TRBJ2-3; TRBD1 aligns across 7 bases. With 5 bases clipped from V and 2 bases from J, the junction kept 10 bases outside the gene matches. Germline V gene data show CDR1 as SGHTA and CDR2 as FQGNSA. CDR3 length equals 16 residues. The CDR3 sequence is CASSHPTGSYTDTQYF. CDR3 nucleotide sequence: TGTGCCAGCAGCCATCCGACAGGGTCCTACACAGATACGCAGTATTTT.

V gene TRBV2 combines with J gene TRBJ1-1; D is undetermined. V was pared by 2 bases and J by 4 bases, with 8 bases between. CDR3 size: 13 residues. The germline V gene encodes CDR1 SNHLY and CDR2 FYNNEI. Written as DNA, the CDR3 is TGTGCCAGCAGTGAATACGAGTCCACTGAAGCTTTCTTT. This codes for CASSEYESTEAFF.

The chain joins TRBV30 to TRBJ1-5, with a weak D call TRBD1 (5 bases). Trimming left V 2 bases short and J 5 bases short, with 16 bases between. The CDR3 loop spans 15 amino acids. The germline V gene encodes CDR1 GTSNPN and CDR2 SVGIG (reference sequence). The CDR3 is CAWSNGGVGYQPQHF. CDR3 nucleotides: TGTGCCTGGAGTAATGGAGGGGTCGGGTATCAGCCCCAGCATTTT.

The chain employs TRBV6-1 and TRBJ1-1, with D possibly being TRBD1 (5 bases). Trimming removed 4 bases from V and 0 bases from J, with 18 bases in between. Germline assignment: CDR1 MNHNS and CDR2 SASEGT. The CDR3 consists of 17 residues. CDR3: CASSASKGFRMNTEAFF. The CDR3 nucleotides are TGTGCCAGCAGTGCCTCGAAGGGGTTCAGGATGAACACTGAAGCTTTCTTT.

J is TRBJ1-5 and V is TRBV4-2; D remains unclear. Germline lookup yields CDR1 LGHNA and CDR2 YNFKEQ. This CDR3 has 16 residues. V lost 0 bases and J 3 bases, leaving 12 bases between the germline ends. Here the CDR3 reads CASSQDPGLYNQPQHF. CDR3 coding DNA: TGTGCCAGCAGCCAAGACCCCGGACTGTACAATCAGCCCCAGCATTTT.

V is TRBV5-1 and J is TRBJ1-2, with a possible D match to TRBD1 (6 bases). V was shortened by 4 bases and J by 7 bases, with 14 bases between the two germline ends. Germline V gene lookup returns CDR1 SGHRS and CDR2 YFSETQ. This CDR3 has 13 amino acids. In DNA, the CDR3 is TGCGCCAGCAGCCGACAGGAGTCAGGTGGCTACACCTTC. Translating gives CASSRQESGGYTF.

In DNA form, the CDR3 reads TGCGCCAGCAGAGGACAGGGGGGTTATAATTCACCCCTCCACTTT. Translation: CASRGQGGYNSPLHF. This sequence joins TRBV10-2 and TRBJ1-6; 10 bases are a match to TRBD1. The CDR3 covers 15 residues. Germline loops: CDR1 WSHSY, CDR2 SAAADI. The V and J ends lost 6 bases and 4 bases, in that order; junction bases with no gene match: 3.

The chain has TRBV6-5 and TRBJ2-7; no clear D gene. Deletions cut 6 bases from V and 2 bases from J, with 8 bases between. CDR1 and CDR2 (germline): MNHEY, SVGAGI. The CDR3 length is 12 residues. CDR3 sequence reads: CASRTSTYEQYF. In DNA, the CDR3 is TGTGCCAGCAGGACAAGTACCTACGAGCAGTACTTC.

The genes are TRBV7-3 and TRBJ1-1, with no clear D. The CDR3 is 14 residues long. The germline V gene has CDR1 SGHTA and CDR2 FQGTGA. V dropped 2 bases and J dropped 0 bases, with 7 bases sitting between them. CDR3 sequence: CASSLAGMNTEAFF. The DNA of the CDR3 is TGTGCCAGCAGCTTAGCAGGTATGAACACTGAAGCTTTCTTT.

The chain recombines TRBV27 with TRBJ2-1, with TRBD1 identical over 10 bases. V shed 4 bases and J 4 bases; nucleotides not matched to a gene: 1. Germline V gene lookup returns CDR1 MNHEY and CDR2 SMNVEV (reference sequence). The CDR3 length is 14 residues. CDR3 residues: CASSWDRGYNEQFF. The CDR3 bases are TGTGCCAGCAGTTGGGACAGGGGATACAATGAGCAGTTCTTC.

This chain joins TRBV2 and TRBJ1-1; no reliable D call. The CDR3 totals 13 residues. The germline gives CDR1 SNHLY, CDR2 FYNNEI. Trimming took off 1 base at V and 2 bases at J, with 5 bases between the two ends. The CDR3 sequence is CASSEDSNTEAFF. The CDR3 region has the DNA TGTGCCAGCAGTGAAGACAGTAACACTGAAGCTTTCTTT.

The J gene is TRBJ1-6, the V gene TRBV30; 7 bases align to TRBD1. The V gene end was trimmed by 8 bases and the J gene end by 0 bases; junction bases not matched to a gene: 10. CDR1 GTSNPN and CDR2 SVGIG come from the germline V gene (reference sequence). This CDR3 contains 16 residues. The CDR3 region is CAHQTGPISYNSPLHF. The CDR3 DNA is TGTGCCCACCAGACAGGGCCCATCTCCTATAATTCACCCCTCCACTTT.

This clone showed up just a few times. The chain joins TRBV10-3 to TRBJ2-7; weak D call: TRBD2 (6 bases). The ends were cut back, 2 bases at V and 6 bases at J, with 11 bases in the middle. Germline V gene data show CDR1 as ENHRY and CDR2 as SYGVKD. This CDR3 contains 13 residues. CDR3 sequence: CAISEGGLGEQYF. The CDR3 nucleotides read TGTGCCATCAGTGAGGGAGGGTTAGGCGAGCAGTACTTC.

V usage is TRBV2 and J usage is TRBJ1-1; 9 bases are a match to TRBD1. Trimming took 5 bases from V and 5 from J; bases not matched to a gene: 24. The germline gives CDR1 SNHLY, CDR2 FYNNEI. The CDR3 contains 20 residues. CDR3 region: CASSQKFKGTGLGTGTEAFF. The CDR3 DNA reads TGTGCCAGCAGTCAAAAATTTAAAGGGACAGGGCTGGGAACCGGGACTGAAGCTTTCTTT. The complete variable domain, with remaining parts taken from reference TRBV2 and TRBJ1-1, reads EPEVTQTPSHQVTQMGQEVILRCVPISNHLYFYWYRQILGQKVEFLVSFYNNEISEKSEIFDDQFSVERPDGSNFTLKIRSTKLEDSAMYFCASSQKFKGTGLGTGTEAFFGQGTRLTVV.

The V call is TRBV4-3, the J call TRBJ2-2; no clear D gene. Per the germline V gene, CDR1 is LGHNA and CDR2 is YSLEER. V was clipped by 2 bases and J by 2 bases, with 6 bases between them. The CDR3 runs to 14 residues. The CDR3 is CASSQLTNTGELFF. As DNA, the CDR3 is TGCGCCAGCAGCCAACTCACAAACACCGGGGAGCTGTTTTTT.

The V call is TRBV27, the J call TRBJ2-7; 8 bases fit TRBD1. The J segment lost 4 bases and the V segment lost 5 bases, leaving 7 bases of the junction unmatched. The CDR3 totals 14 residues. Looked up from germline, CDR1 is MNHEY and CDR2 is SMNVEV (reference sequence). The CDR3 here is CASSPQDREYEQYF. Written as DNA, the CDR3 is TGTGCCAGCAGTCCCCAGGACAGGGAGTACGAGCAGTACTTC.

V gene TRBV7-3 combines with J gene TRBJ2-2; weak D call: TRBD1 (6 bases). Trimming pared 6 bases from V and 8 bases from J, leaving 10 bases between. The CDR3 is 12 amino acids. Germline V gene sequence: CDR1 SGHTA, CDR2 FQGTGA. For the CDR3, the DNA is TGTGCCAGCAGAGTACAGGGAGGGGAGCTGTTTTTT. Translating it yields CASRVQGGELFF.

This clone was recorded only once. CDR3 nucleotide sequence: TGCGCCAGCAGCTTGGCAGAGACAGGGTACAATGAAAAACTGTTTTTT. It translates to CASSLAETGYNEKLFF. This chain connects TRBV5-1 to TRBJ1-4, with 7 nucleotides matching TRBD1. The CDR3 contains 16 residues. Germline V CDR1 and CDR2: SGHRS, YFSETQ. With V trimmed by 0 bases and J by 5 bases, 7 bases remained unmatched.

This chain uses TRBV30 with TRBJ1-6, with D tentatively TRBD1 (6 bases). Germline V gene lookup returns CDR1 GTSNPN and CDR2 SVGIG (reference sequence). Trimming removed 1 base from V and 6 bases from J, with 13 bases in between. CDR3 size: 15 residues. The CDR3: CAWSGQAESNSPLHF. As DNA, the CDR3 is TGTGCCTGGAGTGGACAGGCGGAAAGTAATTCACCCCTCCACTTT.

The rearrangement links TRBV27 to TRBJ2-1; a weak D match, TRBD1 (5 bases). The CDR3 extends over 18 amino acids. The V end lost 7 bases, the J end lost 0 bases, and 22 bases lay between the germline ends. Germline V gene lookup returns CDR1 MNHEY and CDR2 SMNVEV (reference sequence). The CDR3 loop reads CASTLGPLRVASYNEQFF. The CDR3 DNA reads as TGTGCCAGCACCCTCGGACCCCTCAGGGTAGCCTCCTACAATGAGCAGTTCTTC.